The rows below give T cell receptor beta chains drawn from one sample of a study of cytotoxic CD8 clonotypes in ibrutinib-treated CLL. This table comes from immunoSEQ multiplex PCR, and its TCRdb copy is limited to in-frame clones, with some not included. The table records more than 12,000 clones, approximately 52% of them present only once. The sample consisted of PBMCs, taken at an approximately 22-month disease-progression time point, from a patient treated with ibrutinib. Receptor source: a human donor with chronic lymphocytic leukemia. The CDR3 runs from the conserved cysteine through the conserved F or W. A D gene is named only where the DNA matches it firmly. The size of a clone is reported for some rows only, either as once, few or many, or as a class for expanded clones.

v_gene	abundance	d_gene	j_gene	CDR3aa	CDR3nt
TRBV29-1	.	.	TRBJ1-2	CSVVDIVTNYGYTF	TGCAGCGTTGTTGATATCGTTACTAACTATGGCTACACCTTC
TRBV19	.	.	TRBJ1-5	CASSIRRYWDNRNQPQHF	TGTGCCAGTAGTATACGGCGTTATTGGGACAACCGCAATCAGCCCCAGCATTTT
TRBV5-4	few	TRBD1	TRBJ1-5	CASSSQGAYNQPQHF	TGTGCCAGCAGCTCACAGGGGGCCTACAATCAGCCCCAGCATTTT
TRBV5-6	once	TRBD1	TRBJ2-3	CASSLRTGGTDTQYF	TGTGCCAGCAGCTTGAGGACAGGGGGCACAGATACGCAGTATTTT
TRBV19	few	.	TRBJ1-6	CASSKDISSYNSPLHF	TGTGCCAGTAGTAAGGACATAAGCTCCTATAATTCACCCCTCCACTTT
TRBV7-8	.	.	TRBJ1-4	CASSFRQEGGKLFF	TGTGCCAGCAGCTTCAGACAAGAGGGAGGAAAACTGTTTTTT
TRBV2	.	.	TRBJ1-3	CASRPDSGNTIYF	TGTGCCAGCAGGCCCGACTCTGGAAACACCATATATTTT
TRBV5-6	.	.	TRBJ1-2	CASSLGTLLTSNYGYTF	TGTGCCAGCAGCTTAGGGACACTCCTAACCTCTAACTATGGCTACACCTTC
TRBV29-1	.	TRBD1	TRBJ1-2	CSVPGGINGYTF	TGCAGCGTCCCAGGGGGAATAAATGGCTACACCTTC
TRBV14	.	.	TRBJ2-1	CASSQDWANNEQFF	TGTGCCAGCAGCCAAGATTGGGCTAACAATGAGCAGTTCTTC
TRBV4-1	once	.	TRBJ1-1	CASSPIGRGKTEAFF	TGCGCCAGCAGCCCAATTGGTCGGGGGAAAACTGAAGCTTTCTTT
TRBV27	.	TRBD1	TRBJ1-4	CASSLGQGPEKLFF	TGTGCCAGCAGCCTGGGACAGGGACCTGAAAAACTGTTTTTT
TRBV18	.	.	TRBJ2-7	CASSPRAGVAYEQYF	TGTGCCAGCTCACCACGGGCAGGGGTCGCCTACGAGCAGTACTTC
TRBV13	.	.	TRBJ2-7	CASSSGTVVAYEQYF	TGTGCCAGCAGCTCCGGGACGGTGGTTGCGTACGAGCAGTACTTC
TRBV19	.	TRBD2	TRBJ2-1	CASSIPPRASGGRNEQFF	TGTGCCAGTAGTATACCCCCACGAGCGTCGGGAGGAAGAAATGAGCAGTTCTTC
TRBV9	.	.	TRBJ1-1	CASSVVGRAANTEAFF	TGTGCCAGCAGCGTAGTCGGCAGGGCGGCGAACACTGAAGCTTTCTTT
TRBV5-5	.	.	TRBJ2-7	CASSLTPAYEQYF	TGTGCCAGCAGCTTGACCCCTGCCTACGAGCAGTACTTC
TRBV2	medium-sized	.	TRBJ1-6	CASSSPSPLHF	TGTGCCAGCAGTTCTCCATCACCCCTCCACTTT
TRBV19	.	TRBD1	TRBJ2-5	CASTPTGIQETQYF	TGTGCCAGTACCCCGACAGGGATTCAAGAGACCCAGTACTTC
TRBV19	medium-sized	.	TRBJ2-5	CASTVTRGAQETQYF	TGTGCCAGTACCGTCACTCGAGGGGCCCAAGAGACCCAGTACTTC
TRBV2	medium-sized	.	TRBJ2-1	CASSVPNATVLLEQFF	TGTGCCAGCAGTGTCCCAAACGCGACAGTTCTCCTTGAGCAGTTCTTC
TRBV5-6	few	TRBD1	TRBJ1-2	CASSLMGTGNYGYTF	TGTGCCAGCAGCTTGATGGGGACAGGGAACTATGGCTACACCTTC
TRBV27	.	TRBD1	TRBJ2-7	CASSLSTGSSYEQYF	TGTGCCAGCAGTTTATCGACAGGGAGCTCCTACGAGCAGTACTTC
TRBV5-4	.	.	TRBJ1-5	CASSVYGGNQPQHF	TGTGCCAGCAGCGTGTATGGGGGCAATCAGCCCCAGCATTTT
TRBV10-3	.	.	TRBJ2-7	CAISGNYEQYF	TGTGCCATCAGTGGGAACTACGAGCAGTACTTC
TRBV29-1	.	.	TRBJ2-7	CSVTQGEQYF	TGCAGCGTTACACAGGGCGAGCAGTACTTC
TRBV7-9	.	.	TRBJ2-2	CASSLATGWTGELFF	TGTGCCAGCAGCCTAGCGACAGGGTGGACCGGGGAGCTGTTTTTT
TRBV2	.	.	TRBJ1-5	CASSGGTDNQPQHF	TGTGCCAGCAGTGGCGGGACGGATAATCAGCCCCAGCATTTT
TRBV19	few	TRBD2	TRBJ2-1	CASSFASGGDEQFF	TGTGCCAGTAGTTTCGCTAGCGGTGGCGATGAGCAGTTCTTC
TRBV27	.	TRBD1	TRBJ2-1	CASSLTWDRAHEQFF	TGTGCCAGCAGCCTCACATGGGACAGGGCACATGAGCAGTTCTTC
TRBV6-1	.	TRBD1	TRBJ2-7	CASSWTGDYEQYF	TGTGCCAGCAGTTGGACAGGGGACTACGAGCAGTACTTC
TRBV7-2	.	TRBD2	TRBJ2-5	CASSPGLAVQETQYF	TGTGCCAGCAGCCCAGGACTAGCGGTACAAGAGACCCAGTACTTC
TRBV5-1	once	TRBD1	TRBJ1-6	CASSPDRGYNSPLHF	TGCGCCAGCAGCCCGGACAGGGGTTATAATTCACCCCTCCACTTT
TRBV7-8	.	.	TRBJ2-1	CASSLGPYNEQFF	TGTGCCAGCAGCTTGGGACCTTACAATGAGCAGTTCTTC
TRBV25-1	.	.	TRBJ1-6	CASSGSGVNSPLHF	TGTGCCAGCAGTGGATCAGGGGTCAACTCACCCCTCCACTTT
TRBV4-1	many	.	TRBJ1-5	CASSPDPGGNQPQHF	TGCGCCAGCAGCCCGGACCCAGGGGGCAATCAGCCCCAGCATTTT
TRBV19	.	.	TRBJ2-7	CASMDSNAYEQYF	TGTGCCAGTATGGACAGTAATGCCTACGAGCAGTACTTC
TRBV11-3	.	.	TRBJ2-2	CASSSGLTGELFF	TGTGCCAGCAGCTCGGGTCTAACCGGGGAGCTGTTTTTT
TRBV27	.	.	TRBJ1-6	CASSFGKASPLHF	TGTGCCAGCAGTTTCGGCAAGGCCTCACCCCTCCACTTT
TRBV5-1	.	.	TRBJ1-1	CASSFLGQMNTEAFF	TGCGCCAGCAGCTTTTTGGGCCAAATGAACACTGAAGCTTTCTTT
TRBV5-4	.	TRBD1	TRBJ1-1	CASSEDRGLTEAFF	TGTGCCAGCAGCGAGGACAGGGGGCTCACTGAAGCTTTCTTT
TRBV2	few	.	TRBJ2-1	CASSEEGGRHNEQFF	TGTGCCAGCAGTGAAGAGGGGGGAAGGCACAATGAGCAGTTCTTC
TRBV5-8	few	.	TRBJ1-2	CASSSLEGRYGYTF	TGTGCCAGCAGCTCCCTTGAGGGGAGGTATGGCTACACCTTC
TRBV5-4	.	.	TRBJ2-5	CASSGKGLVSFGETQYF	TGTGCCAGCAGCGGAAAGGGTCTAGTATCTTTCGGAGAGACCCAGTACTTC
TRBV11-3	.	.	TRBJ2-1	CASSLGSQNEQFF	TGTGCCAGCAGCTTAGGATCGCAGAATGAGCAGTTCTTC
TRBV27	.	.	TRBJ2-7	CASSQQTFPYEQYF	TGTGCCAGCAGTCAACAGACCTTCCCCTACGAGCAGTACTTC
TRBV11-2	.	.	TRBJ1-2	CASSPGGEGRGYTF	TGTGCCAGCAGCCCGGGAGGGGAGGGTCGGGGCTACACCTTC
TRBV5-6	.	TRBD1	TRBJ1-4	CASSTGVMDEKLFF	TGTGCCAGCAGCACAGGGGTAATGGATGAAAAACTGTTTTTT
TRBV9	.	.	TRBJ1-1	CASSPAARGNTEAFF	TGTGCCAGCAGCCCAGCCGCCAGAGGGAACACTGAAGCTTTCTTT
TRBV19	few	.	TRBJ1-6	CASSIAGSYNSPLHF	TGTGCCAGTAGTATCGCCGGCAGCTATAATTCACCCCTCCACTTT